Detailed here is one T cell receptor beta chain. The sample belongs to a study of blood T cells in healthy people across ages. A second roughly 6 to 12 cycle PCR used barcoded and J-beta primers. TCRdb re-analysed the 5' RACE reads in MiXCR, keeping a single row per CDR3 protein. The sample yields fewer than 1.5 million distinct CDR3 sequences, about 40% seen once. The CDR3 has 15 amino acids. V gave up 6 bases and J gave up 3 bases; unmatched junction bases: 10. The germline V gene encodes CDR1 MNHNS and CDR2 SASEGT. This receptor was taken from a woman aged 18-35 years in good health. The specimen sequenced was blood. The chain carries TRBV6-1 and TRBJ2-7, with TRBD1 identical over 8 bases. CDR3 bases: TGTGCCAGCAGCCCCTTAGGACAGGGCCTCTACGAGCAGTACTTC. It is translated as CASSPLGQGLYEQYF.